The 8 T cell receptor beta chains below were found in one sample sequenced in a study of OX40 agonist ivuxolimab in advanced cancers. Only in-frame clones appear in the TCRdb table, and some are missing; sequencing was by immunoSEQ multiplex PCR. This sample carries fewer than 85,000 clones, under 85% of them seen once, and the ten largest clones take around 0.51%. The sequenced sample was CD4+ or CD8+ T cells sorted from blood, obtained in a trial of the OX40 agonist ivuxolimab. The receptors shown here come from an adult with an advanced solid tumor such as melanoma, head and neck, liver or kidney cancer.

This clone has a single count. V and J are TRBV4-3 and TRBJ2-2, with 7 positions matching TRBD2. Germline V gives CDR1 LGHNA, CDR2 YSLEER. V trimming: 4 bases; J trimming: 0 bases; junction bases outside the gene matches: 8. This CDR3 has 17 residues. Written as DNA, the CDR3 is TGCGCCAGCAGCCCTCATTGGGGGGGGACGAACACCGGGGAGCTGTTTTTT. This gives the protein CASSPHWGGTNTGELFF.

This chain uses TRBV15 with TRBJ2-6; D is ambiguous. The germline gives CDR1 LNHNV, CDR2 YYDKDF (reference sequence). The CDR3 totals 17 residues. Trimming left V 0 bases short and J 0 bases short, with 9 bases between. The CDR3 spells CATSRDRTDSGANVLTF. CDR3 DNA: TGTGCCACCAGCAGAGATCGTACGGACTCTGGGGCCAACGTCCTGACTTTC.

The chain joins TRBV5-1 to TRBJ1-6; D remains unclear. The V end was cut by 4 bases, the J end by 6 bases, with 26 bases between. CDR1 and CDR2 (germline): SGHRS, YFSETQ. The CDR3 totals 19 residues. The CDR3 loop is CASSPVFGNHNPFNSPLHF. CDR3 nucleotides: TGCGCCAGCAGCCCGGTATTCGGGAATCACAACCCCTTTAATTCACCCCTCCACTTT. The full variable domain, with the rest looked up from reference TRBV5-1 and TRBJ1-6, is KAGVTQTPRYLIKTRGQQVTLSCSPISGHRSVSWYQQTPGQGLQFLFEYFSETQRNKGNFPGRFSGRQFSNSRSEMNVSTLELGDSALYLCASSPVFGNHNPFNSPLHFGNGTRLTVT.

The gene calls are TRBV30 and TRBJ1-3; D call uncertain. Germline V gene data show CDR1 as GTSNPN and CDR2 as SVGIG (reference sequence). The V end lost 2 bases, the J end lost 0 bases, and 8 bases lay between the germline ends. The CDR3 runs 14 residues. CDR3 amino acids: CAWSSGNSGNTIYF. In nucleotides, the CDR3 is TGTGCCTGGAGTTCGGGGAACTCTGGAAACACCATATATTTT.

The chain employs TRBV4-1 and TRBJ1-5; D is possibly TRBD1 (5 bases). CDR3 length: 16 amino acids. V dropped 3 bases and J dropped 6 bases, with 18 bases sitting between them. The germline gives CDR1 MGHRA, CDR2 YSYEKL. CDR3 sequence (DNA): TGCGCCAGCAGCCATGTTGTTATCAGGGAGGGTCAGCCCCAGCATTTT. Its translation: CASSHVVIREGQPQHF.

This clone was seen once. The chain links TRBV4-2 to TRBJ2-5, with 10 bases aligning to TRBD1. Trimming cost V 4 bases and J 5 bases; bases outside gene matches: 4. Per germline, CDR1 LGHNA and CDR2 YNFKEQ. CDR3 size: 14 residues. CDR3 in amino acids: CASSRDRGTETQYF. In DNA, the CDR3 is TGTGCCAGCAGCCGGGACAGGGGAACGGAGACCCAGTACTTC.

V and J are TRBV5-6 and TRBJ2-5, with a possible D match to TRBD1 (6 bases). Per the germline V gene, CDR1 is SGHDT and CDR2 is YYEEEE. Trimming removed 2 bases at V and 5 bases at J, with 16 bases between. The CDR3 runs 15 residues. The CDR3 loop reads CASSFMGAIGETQYF. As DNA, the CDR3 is TGTGCCAGCAGCTTTATGGGGGCGATTGGGGAGACCCAGTACTTC.

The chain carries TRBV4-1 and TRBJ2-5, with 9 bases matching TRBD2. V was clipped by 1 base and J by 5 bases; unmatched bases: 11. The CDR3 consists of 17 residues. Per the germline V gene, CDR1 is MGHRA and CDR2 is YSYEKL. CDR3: CASSQGVLAGEKETQYF. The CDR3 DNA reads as TGCGCCAGCAGCCAAGGGGTCTTAGCGGGGGAAAAGGAGACCCAGTACTTC.